Presented here are 4 T cell receptor beta chains from one specimen sequenced in a study of blood T cell repertoires in COVID-19 (dated by TCRdb to the early 2020s). Preparation of the library involved the immunoSEQ multiplex PCR assay. The table comes from immuneACCESS by way of TCRdb, which keeps in-frame sequences with V and J called. Part of the clones is missing from these tables; in studies checked, under half for an unresolved V gene and the rest for unknown reasons. The sample has 200,000 to 250,000 clones on record, about 90% of them singletons. The biggest ten clones account for around 0.87% of the sample. Sequencing used PBMCs or T cells enriched from blood (not recorded which). All receptors come from a man in his fifties who had been exposed to COVID-19.

The chain joins TRBV3-1 (or the pseudogene TRBV3-2) to TRBJ2-5; D is ambiguous. The CDR3 loop spans 12 amino acids. Trimming pared 0 bases from V and 4 bases from J, leaving 3 bases between. Germline loops: CDR1 LGHDT, CDR2 YNNKEL (reference sequence). The CDR3 bases are TGTGCCAGCAGCCAAGATCTAGAGACCCAGTACTTC. Translating it yields CASSQDLETQYF.

In its sample, this clone was seen once. Other DNA sequences from this sample encode an identical CDR3 as well. This rearrangement joins TRBV28 to TRBJ1-1; a possible D gene is TRBD1 (6 bases). V lost 4 bases to trimming and J lost 1 base, with 10 bases between them. The CDR3 is 14 residues long. Germline V gene sequence: CDR1 MDHEN, CDR2 SYDVKM. The CDR3 loop is CASSSSQGNTEAFF. CDR3 sequence (DNA): TGTGCCAGCAGTTCCTCACAGGGGAACACTGAAGCTTTCTTT.

J is TRBJ1-5 and V is TRBV5-4, with 7 positions matching TRBD1. The CDR3 has 14 amino acids. CDR1 is SGHNT, CDR2 YYREEE, per germline (reference sequence). The ends lost 4 bases at V and 3 bases at J; junction bases unmatched: 4. The CDR3 coding sequence is TGTGCCAGCAGCCGGGGGACAGACAATCAGCCCCAGCATTTT. Translating gives CASSRGTDNQPQHF.

The CDR3 DNA reads TGTGCCAGCAGCCGCACAGGGGGCTATCAGGGCACTGAAGCTTTCTTT. It is translated as CASSRTGGYQGTEAFF. The chain is built from TRBV5-6 and TRBJ1-1, with TRBD1 matching over 9 bases. The CDR3 is 16 amino acids. CDR1 is SGHDT, CDR2 YYEEEE, per germline. V lost 4 bases to trimming and J lost 4 bases; unmatched junction nucleotides: 11.